This passage covers 17 T cell receptor beta chains from one sample sequenced in a study of cytomegalovirus exposure and HLA in healthy donors. The PCR used 60 Vbeta and 13 Jbeta primers. The assay was immunoSEQ multiplex PCR, and TCRdb's table has in-frame clones only and misses some. The sample has roughly 150,000 clones; around 77% are singletons. The sample consisted of PBMCs. The receptors come from a man in his forties or fifties in good health and CMV-seronegative.

V gene TRBV5-1 combines with J gene TRBJ1-5, with a weak D call TRBD1 (5 bases). V was pared by 0 bases and J by 7 bases, with 8 bases between. The CDR3 totals 13 residues. CDR1 SGHRS and CDR2 YFSETQ come from the germline V gene. The CDR3, as DNA: TGCGCCAGCAGCTTGGGGCAGGGCCAGCCCCAGCATTTT. As protein: CASSLGQGQPQHF. Full variable domain (rest looked up from reference TRBV5-1 and TRBJ1-5): KAGVTQTPRYLIKTRGQQVTLSCSPISGHRSVSWYQQTPGQGLQFLFEYFSETQRNKGNFPGRFSGRQFSNSRSEMNVSTLELGDSALYLCASSLGQGQPQHFGDGTRLSIL.

J is TRBJ1-1 and V is TRBV6-1; D remains unclear. CDR1 MNHNS and CDR2 SASEGT come from the germline V gene. Trimming stripped 3 bases from V and 1 base from J, with 9 bases between. This CDR3 region has 14 residues. The CDR3 nucleotides are TGTGCCAGCAGTGATGGTGTAGCGAACACTGAAGCTTTCTTT. Protein: CASSDGVANTEAFF.

The V call is TRBV27, the J call TRBJ2-1; 10 bases align to TRBD2. The CDR3 is made up of 15 amino acids. Per the germline V gene, CDR1 is MNHEY and CDR2 is SMNVEV (reference sequence). V lost 3 bases and J lost 7; bases outside the gene matches: 6. In DNA, the CDR3 is TGTGCCAGCAGTTTTAGCGGGAGGAGTCCGAATGAGCAGTTCTTC. It encodes CASSFSGRSPNEQFF.

This chain connects TRBV19 to TRBJ2-3; tentatively, D is TRBD2 (5 bases). This CDR3 has 14 residues. From germline, CDR1 is LNHDA and CDR2 SQIVND (reference sequence). V was pared by 0 bases and J by 5 bases, with 9 bases between. This chain's CDR3 is CASSIDPGVDTQYF. The CDR3 DNA is TGTGCCAGTAGTATAGACCCCGGGGTAGATACGCAGTATTTT. Together with reference TRBV19 and TRBJ2-3, the CDR3 gives the full variable domain: DGGITQSPKYLFRKEGQNVTLSCEQNLNHDAMYWYRQDPGQGLRLIYYSQIVNDFQKGDIAEGYSVSREKKESFPLTVTSAQKNPTAFYLCASSIDPGVDTQYFGPGTRLTVL.

The chain uses TRBV27 and TRBJ2-1, with 7 nucleotides matching TRBD2. The CDR3 extends over 14 amino acids. Losses at the gene ends were 5 bases for V and 5 bases for J; bases not matched to a gene: 6. The germline V gene has CDR1 MNHEY and CDR2 SMNVEV (reference sequence). This CDR3 is CASSGPGLNNEQFF. CDR3 coding DNA: TGTGCCAGCAGTGGACCGGGACTAAACAATGAGCAGTTCTTC.

The J gene is TRBJ2-7, the V gene TRBV30; TRBD1 matches at 7 bases. V shed 5 bases, J shed 1 base, and the junction held 5 bases outside the gene matches. This CDR3 comprises 13 residues. Germline-derived CDR1 and CDR2 are GTSNPN and SVGIG (reference sequence). DNA for the CDR3: TGTGCCTGGGGCAGGGACAGATCCTACGAGCAGTACTTC. Protein sequence: CAWGRDRSYEQYF.

The chain links TRBV27 to TRBJ1-1; possibly TRBD1 for D (6 bases). This CDR3 comprises 17 residues. Germline loops: CDR1 MNHEY, CDR2 SMNVEV (reference sequence). The V end was cut by 5 bases, the J end by 0 bases, with 19 bases between. CDR3 loop: CASSVDSGGALNTEAFF. The CDR3 bases are TGTGCCAGCAGTGTGGACAGTGGGGGGGCCTTGAACACTGAAGCTTTCTTT.

The rearrangement uses TRBV18 and TRBJ1-5, with D possibly being TRBD1 (6 bases). CDR1 and CDR2 (germline): KGHSH, LQKENI. The CDR3 length is 13 residues. V lost 6 bases to trimming and J lost 4 bases, with 10 bases between them. In DNA form, the CDR3 reads TGTGCCAGCTCCCGACAGGAGAATCAGCCCCAGCATTTT. This codes for CASSRQENQPQHF.

CDR3 bases: TGTGCCAGCAGTGCGGCTTCTAGCTCCTACGAGCAGTACTTC. Its translation is CASSAASSSYEQYF. V gene TRBV2 combines with J gene TRBJ2-7; D gene uncertain. The germline V and J ends were trimmed by 4 bases and 0 bases, with 10 bases remaining between them. Germline-derived CDR1 and CDR2 are SNHLY and FYNNEI. The CDR3 extends over 14 amino acids.

The sample holds one count of this clone. The rearrangement links TRBV27 to TRBJ2-1, with 13 bases lining up with TRBD2. The CDR3 runs to 17 residues. Germline trimming cut 7 bases from V and 5 bases from J; bases unmatched to any gene: 11. The germline gives CDR1 MNHEY, CDR2 SMNVEV (reference sequence). CDR3 in DNA: TGTGCCAGCACTTATACGACTAGCGGGAGGAACCACAATGAGCAGTTCTTC. It is translated as CASTYTTSGRNHNEQFF.

The chain carries TRBV18 and TRBJ1-5; tentatively, D is TRBD1 (6 bases). CDR1 is KGHSH and CDR2 is LQKENI in the germline V gene. V was shortened by 2 bases and J by 3 bases, with 11 bases between the two germline ends. The CDR3 totals 15 residues. The CDR3 spells CASSPFSGDNQPQHF. The CDR3 DNA reads as TGTGCCAGCTCACCATTTTCAGGGGACAATCAGCCCCAGCATTTT.

The J gene is TRBJ1-2, the V gene TRBV18, with D hard to call. This CDR3 is 18 amino acids long. Germline lookup yields CDR1 KGHSH and CDR2 LQKENI. The germline V and J ends were trimmed by 4 bases and 6 bases, with 27 bases remaining between them. The CDR3 DNA sequence: TGTGCCAGCTCACGTATTCCTTTGTCTGGAGGTTCGATGGATGGCTACACCTTC. As protein: CASSRIPLSGGSMDGYTF.

The genes are TRBV28 and TRBJ2-3; possibly TRBD2 for D (6 bases). Trimming took off 3 bases at V and 2 bases at J, with 12 bases between the two ends. This CDR3 region has 15 residues. In germline, CDR1 is MDHEN, CDR2 SYDVKM. The CDR3: CASSFQRAYTDTQYF. In nucleotides, the CDR3 is TGTGCCAGCAGTTTTCAGCGGGCCTACACAGATACGCAGTATTTT.

The rearrangement links TRBV19 to TRBJ2-1; TRBD1 matches at 7 bases. The CDR3 is 17 amino acids. Trimming cost V 4 bases and J 0 bases; bases outside gene matches: 9. Germline V gene sequence: CDR1 LNHDA, CDR2 SQIVND (reference sequence). In nucleotides, the CDR3 is TGTGCCAGTAGTAGCCTCGGACAGGCCAGCTCCTACAATGAGCAGTTCTTC. As protein: CASSSLGQASSYNEQFF.

This clone was seen only once. The chain combines TRBV5-1 with TRBJ2-3; 7 bases map to TRBD1. With V trimmed by 1 base and J by 2 bases, 4 bases remained unmatched. This CDR3 is built from 15 residues. Looked up from germline, CDR1 is SGHRS and CDR2 is YFSETQ. This CDR3 reads CASSLTRGPTDTQYF. The DNA for the CDR3 is TGCGCCAGCAGCTTGACGAGGGGGCCCACAGATACGCAGTATTTT. Based on the CDR3 plus reference TRBV5-1 and TRBJ2-3, the full variable domain is KAGVTQTPRYLIKTRGQQVTLSCSPISGHRSVSWYQQTPGQGLQFLFEYFSETQRNKGNFPGRFSGRQFSNSRSEMNVSTLELGDSALYLCASSLTRGPTDTQYFGPGTRLTVL.

This clone showed up just once. In DNA, the CDR3 is TGCAGCGTGGACGTGATGAGGCGGGGTCGGGGCACAGATACGCAGTATTTT. This encodes CSVDVMRRGRGTDTQYF. The rearrangement joins TRBV29-1 to TRBJ2-3; a weak D match, TRBD2 (6 bases). CDR1 is SQVTM and CDR2 is ANQGSEA in the germline V gene. The CDR3 length is 17 residues. Trimming took off 6 bases at V and 1 base at J, with 23 bases between the two ends.

The chain uses TRBV6-5 and TRBJ2-1, with 8 positions matching TRBD2. V gave up 6 bases and J gave up 8 bases; unmatched junction bases: 9. Germline V CDR1 and CDR2: MNHEY, SVGAGI. This CDR3 region has 14 residues. CDR3 coding DNA: TGTGCCAGCAGCAGGACTAGCAGGTGGGATGAGCAGTTCTTC. Encoded protein: CASSRTSRWDEQFF.